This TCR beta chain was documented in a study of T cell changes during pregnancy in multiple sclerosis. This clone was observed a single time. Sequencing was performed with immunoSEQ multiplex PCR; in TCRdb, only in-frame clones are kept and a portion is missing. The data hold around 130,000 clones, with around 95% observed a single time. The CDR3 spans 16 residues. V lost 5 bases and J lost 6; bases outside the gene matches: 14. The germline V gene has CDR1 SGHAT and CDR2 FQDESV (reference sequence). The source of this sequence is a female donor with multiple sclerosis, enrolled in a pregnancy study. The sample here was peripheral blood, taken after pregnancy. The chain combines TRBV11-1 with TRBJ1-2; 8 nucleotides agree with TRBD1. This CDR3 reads CASSHKPDRVNDGYTF. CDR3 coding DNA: TGTGCCAGCAGCCATAAACCGGACAGGGTTAATGATGGCTACACCTTC.